The clone carrying this T cell receptor beta chain was seen a handful of times. The antigen remains unidentified. The library protocol tagged individual cDNA molecules with unique molecular identifiers. TCRdb re-analysed the 5' RACE reads in MiXCR, keeping a single row per CDR3 protein. The table shows 30,000 or so distinct CDR3 sequences, with approximately 5.1% occurring only once. These data belong to a study of early T cells in non-severe SARS-CoV-2 infection. Study details: Sequenced material consisted of bulk RNA (from unsorted whole blood), and chains were unpaired.

Overall study findings and caveats: VDJdb matches were skewed toward anti-spike CD8 T cell responses.

Germline CDR1 and CDR2: SGHTA and FQGTGA. Trimming at V came to 2 bases and at J to 2 bases, leaving 1 base not matched to a gene. The CDR3 runs to 16 residues. This TCR was recovered from an adult who was a healthcare worker with PCR-confirmed SARS-CoV-2 infection or an uninfected control (not recorded which). V and J are TRBV7-3 and TRBJ2-1; 12 nucleotides agree with TRBD2. Sequencing was done on a sample of whole blood. CDR3 nucleotide sequence: TGTGCCAGCAGCTTAGGACTAGCGGGGCCCTACAATGAGCAGTTCTTC. Its protein is CASSLGLAGPYNEQFF.